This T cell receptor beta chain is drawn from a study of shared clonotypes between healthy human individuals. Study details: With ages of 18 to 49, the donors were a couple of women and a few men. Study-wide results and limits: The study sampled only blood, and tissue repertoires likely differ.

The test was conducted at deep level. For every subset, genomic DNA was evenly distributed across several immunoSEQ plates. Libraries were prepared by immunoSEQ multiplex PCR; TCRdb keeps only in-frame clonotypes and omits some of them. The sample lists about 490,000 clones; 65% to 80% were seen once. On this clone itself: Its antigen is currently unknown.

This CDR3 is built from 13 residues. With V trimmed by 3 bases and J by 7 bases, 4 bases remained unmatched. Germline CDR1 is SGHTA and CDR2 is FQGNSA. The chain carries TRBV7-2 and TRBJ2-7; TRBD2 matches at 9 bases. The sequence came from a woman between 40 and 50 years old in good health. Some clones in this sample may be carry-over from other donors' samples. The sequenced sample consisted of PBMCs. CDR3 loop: CASSLSGRREQYF. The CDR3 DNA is TGTGCCAGCAGCTTGAGCGGGAGGAGGGAGCAGTACTTC.